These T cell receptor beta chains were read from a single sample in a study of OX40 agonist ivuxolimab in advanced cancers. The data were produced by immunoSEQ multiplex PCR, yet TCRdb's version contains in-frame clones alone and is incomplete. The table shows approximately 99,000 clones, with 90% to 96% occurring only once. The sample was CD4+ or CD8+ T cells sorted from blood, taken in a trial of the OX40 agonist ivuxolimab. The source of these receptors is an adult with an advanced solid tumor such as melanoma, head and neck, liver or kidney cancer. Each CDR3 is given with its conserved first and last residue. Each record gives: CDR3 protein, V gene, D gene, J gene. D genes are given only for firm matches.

CASSVGTGGVSPLHF	TRBV9	TRBD1	TRBJ1-6
CASSKAGESYTF	TRBV21-1	NA	TRBJ1-2
CASSESGTSFNEQFF	TRBV9	TRBD2	TRBJ2-1
CASSQDNRNTQYF	TRBV4-3	NA	TRBJ2-3
CASSVVNDEQFF	TRBV9	NA	TRBJ2-1
CASSSVDSRKDNEQFF	TRBV7-9	NA	TRBJ2-1
CASSLGGVHNEQFF	TRBV5-6	NA	TRBJ2-1
CASRASGEAFF	TRBV5-6	NA	TRBJ1-1
CASSPRLERSWTEGEKLFF	TRBV28	NA	TRBJ1-4
CASSFRTGEAFF	TRBV11-3	NA	TRBJ1-1
CASGLSSRAGNEQFF	TRBV12-5	NA	TRBJ2-1
CASSWRGLGTEAFF	TRBV27	TRBD1	TRBJ1-1
CASSLAHQGEDSPLHF	TRBV5-8	NA	TRBJ1-6
CASSLSITDTQYF	TRBV27	NA	TRBJ2-3
CASSSDRSFYGYTF	TRBV28	NA	TRBJ1-2
CASGTITEAFF	TRBV7-9	NA	TRBJ1-1
CASSQGQGREQYF	TRBV4-1	TRBD1	TRBJ2-7
CASSSGLGSPLHF	TRBV2	NA	TRBJ1-6
CAIQLRDRVYEQYF	TRBV28	TRBD1	TRBJ2-7
CASSQDSLAEQYF	TRBV4-3	NA	TRBJ2-7
CASTVGDRNNYGYTF	TRBV7-8	NA	TRBJ1-2
CASSVEGRVVNIQYF	TRBV9	NA	TRBJ2-4
CASSIASGTSYNEQLF	TRBV19	TRBD2	TRBJ2-1
CASSPKAPGTVNLPQHF	TRBV18	TRBD1	TRBJ1-5
CASSLNRARNQPQHF	TRBV5-6	NA	TRBJ1-5
CASSWAGGGVEQFF	TRBV6-5	TRBD2	TRBJ2-1
CASSLFQVQNTEAFF	TRBV28	NA	TRBJ1-1
CASHAAHTDTQYF	TRBV6-6	NA	TRBJ2-3
CASRAGTRNQPQHF	TRBV23-1	NA	TRBJ1-5
CASSVGGGPLYGYTF	TRBV5-6	NA	TRBJ1-2
CASITDSYSNYGYTF	TRBV19	NA	TRBJ1-2
CASSPYPGTGNNQPQHF	TRBV4-1	TRBD1	TRBJ1-5
CSVELAGAGAEQYF	TRBV29-1	NA	TRBJ2-7
CSAETVLSGNTIYF	TRBV29-1	NA	TRBJ1-3
CAFLGRGNTEAFF	TRBV7-2	NA	TRBJ1-1
CASSSRRLANYYEQYF	TRBV28	TRBD2	TRBJ2-7
CASSLAGAKTDTQYF	TRBV27	TRBD2	TRBJ2-3
CASSLVDFNYGYTF	TRBV7-2	NA	TRBJ1-2
CASSAQGTGYTF	TRBV9	NA	TRBJ1-2
CASSGGLRGGEANYGYTF	TRBV7-3	NA	TRBJ1-2
CASSRDSYEQYF	TRBV19	NA	TRBJ2-7
CASSHDSSTEAFF	TRBV27	NA	TRBJ1-1